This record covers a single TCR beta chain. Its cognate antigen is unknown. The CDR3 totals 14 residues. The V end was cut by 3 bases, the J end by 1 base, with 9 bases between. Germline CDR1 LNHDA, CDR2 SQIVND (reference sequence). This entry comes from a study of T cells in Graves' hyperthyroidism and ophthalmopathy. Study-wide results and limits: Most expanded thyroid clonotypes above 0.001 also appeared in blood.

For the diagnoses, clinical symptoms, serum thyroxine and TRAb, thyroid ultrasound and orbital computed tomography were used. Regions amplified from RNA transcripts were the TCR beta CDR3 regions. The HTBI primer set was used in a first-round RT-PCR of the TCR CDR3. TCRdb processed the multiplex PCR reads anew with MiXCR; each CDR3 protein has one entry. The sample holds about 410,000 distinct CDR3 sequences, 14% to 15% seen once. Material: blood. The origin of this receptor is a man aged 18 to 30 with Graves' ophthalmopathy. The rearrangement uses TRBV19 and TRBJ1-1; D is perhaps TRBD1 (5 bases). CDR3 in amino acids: CASSIPGRNTEAFF. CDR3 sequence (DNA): TGTGCCAGTAGTATTCCAGGGAGGAACACTGAAGCTTTCTTT.